This TCR beta chain was found in a study of molecular identifiers for immune sequencing clone quantification. Broader study findings: Clones that exceeded 20 RNA copies held over 99% of effector molecules, yet under 1% in naive cells.

A CD8+CD4-CCR7+CD45RA+ phenotype served as the sorting definition for naive CD8 T cells. Trimming removed 2 bases at V and 0 bases at J, with 10 bases between. CDR3 length: 15 amino acids. Per the germline V gene, CDR1 is MNHEY and CDR2 is SMNVEV (reference sequence). This clonotype was observed a handful of times. The antigen remains unidentified. Libraries of bulk TCR were made by previously described methods (with listed TCR primers). One entry per CDR3 protein, called by TCRdb with MiXCR from the PCR reads. The data contain about 510,000 distinct CDR3 sequences, around 25% of them singletons. The genes are TRBV27 and TRBJ1-2; TRBD1 might be the D (5 bases). The origin of this receptor is a human donor in good health. Some libraries in this study had Jurkat cell RNA spiked in. The sequenced sample was naive CD8+ T cells from blood, with Jurkat cell RNA spiked in. Sample subset: FACS-sorted CD8+CD4-CCR7+CD45RA+ naive T cells. The CDR3 DNA is TGTGCCAGCAGTTTAGGGGGAACCTCTAACTATGGCTACACCTTC. Amino acid sequence: CASSLGGTSNYGYTF.